This T cell receptor beta chain emerged from a study of regulatory T cells in long-lasting Graves disease. Study at large: Persistent Graves' disease meant over 5 years of antithyroid drugs with positive TSH receptor antibodies.

Through Arm-PCR of CDR3 regions and iRepertoire HTBI primers, TCR beta libraries were built. A single record per CDR3 protein comes from TCRdb applying MiXCR to the multiplex PCR reads. The table shows a few hundred thousand distinct CDR3 sequences, with about a quarter occurring only once. This clonotype was detected a few times. The antigen remains undetermined. This CDR3 is built from 14 residues. Germline loops: CDR1 DFQATT, CDR2 SNEGSKA (reference sequence). Trimming stripped 3 bases from V and 5 bases from J, with 17 bases between. Study results and limitations: Persistent disease samples used TRBV28, TRBJ1-2 and TRBJ2-5 preferentially. Persistent patients shared more public clonotypes (about 2,700) than newly diagnosed patients (about 1,000). Persistent Graves' patients had lower TCR diversity than newly diagnosed ones.

The time point was: persistent/refractory GD, antithyroid drugs over 5 years with positive TRAb. Construction of the TCR library relied on RNA isolated from PBMCs. The sample consisted of peripheral blood mononuclear cells (PBMCs), taken when the disease was refractory, from a patient treated with antithyroid drugs. This clonotype was sampled from a female donor with Graves disease. J is TRBJ2-7 and V is TRBV20-1; weak D call: TRBD2 (6 bases). Written as DNA, the CDR3 is TGCAGTGCTAGCGCGACTAGGGTTAGGGACGAGCAGTACTTC. Translation gives CSASATRVRDEQYF.